This TCR beta chain was obtained from a study of T-cell memory formation after mild COVID-19 (dated by TCRdb to about 2021). Background for the entire study: TCR sequence clusters from the two donors were largely donor specific. In a couple of donors, T-cell clones that expanded and contracted after mild COVID-19 were tracked by sequencing TCRalpha and TCRbeta repertoires over time. The cohort was made up of two young adult volunteers, one female and one male, who were previously healthy. General findings and caveats noted by the study authors: Only a couple of mild cases were covered in the study, and larger cohorts including severe cases with pre-infection samples were considered necessary. Whether the second-wave clones peaking on day 37 were SARS-CoV-2 specific was not confirmed. Clones contracting from day 15 to 85 had balanced CD4/CD8 phenotypes, while a second wave expanding from day 15 to 37 was biased towards CD4+. Contracting CD4+ clones were found mainly in CM and EM memory subsets, while CD8+ clones were enriched in EMRA. Some responding clones were found in pre-infection memory, which suggests that pre-existing cross-reactive memory T cells took part in the SARS-CoV-2 response.

This clonotype was seen a handful of times. No cognate antigen has been identified for it. Qualities for individual bases were not recorded, and no much larger clone is one base off. PBMCs were isolated by Ficoll-Paque density gradient centrifugation. Instrument on record: Illumina NovaSeq 6000. cDNA libraries for TCRalpha and TCRbeta were prepared by 5'RACE using constant-segment primers, with sample barcodes and unique molecular identifiers added. RNA was extracted from every sample with Trizol reagent. Libraries were amplified in two PCR steps, with a second sample barcode and Illumina TruSeq adapters added in the second step. Sequencing of libraries was performed on an Illumina NovaSeq with 2 x 150 bp paired-end reads. The original pipeline was this. Demultiplexing of reads and collapsing into UMI-guided consensus sequences were performed with migec v1.2.7. With mixcr v2.1.11, UMI consensuses were aligned to TRA and TRB V and J templates and assembled into clonotypes. A clonotype was counted as expanded or contracted only if both edgeR and NoisET called the change significant, with noise models trained on biological replicates. For edgeR calls, the thresholds were a false discovery rate-adjusted p below 0.01 and a log2 fold-change of 1. PCA with hierarchical clustering of max-normalized trajectories of the 1000 most abundant clonotypes was used as exploratory dynamics analysis. Each responding clone was given a CD4 or CD8 phenotype based on the CD4+ and CD8+ repertoires, which had been sequenced separately. TCRdb reprocessed the public reads (quality trimming at Q25 with fastp, clone calling with MiXCR) and kept in-frame beta chains. Every distinct CDR3 protein forms one entry, paired with its most common genes and DNA. The V and J calls, along with clone size, are taken from TCRdb and not from the paper's own processing. The sample contains more than 450,000 distinct CDR3 sequences, roughly 18% of them found a single time. Approximately 12% of the sample is in the top ten clones.

Source material: PBMCs or a T cell subset sorted from them (not recorded which). The receptor's source is an adult woman who had mild COVID-19 (a few samples of this study predate the infection). The sample titles of this study are shuffled in the database, so cell type and time point are left out; the donor was told from shared clones.

CDR3 protein: CAISEGRGATDTQYF. The bases read TGTGCCATCAGTGAGGGGCGGGGGGCCACAGATACGCAGTATTTT. The rearrangement joined TRBV10-3 to TRBJ2-3; the junction holds 8 bases that match TRBD2. Spanning cysteine to phenylalanine, the CDR3 consists of 15 amino acids. Only CDR3 DNA is held: 45 bases, read in frame from base 1. Sequences ENHRY (CDR1) and SYGVKD (CDR2) are obtained from the germline V gene. At the junction V is shortened by 2 bases and J by 2 bases; bases outside the gene matches: 3.